These 4 T cell receptor beta chains were all obtained from the same sample, sequenced in a study of graft-versus-host responses after intestinal transplantation. The repertoire was sequenced with immunoSEQ multiplex PCR; TCRdb's copy has only in-frame clones and lacks some. Altogether about 40,000 clones are present, 91% being singletons, with the ten largest covering under 2.5%. Sequenced material: PBMCs, taken around 43 weeks after intestinal transplant. The origin of the receptors is a human patient who received an intestinal transplant, so some T cells may come from the graft donor.

The chain has TRBV5-1 and TRBJ1-1; no clear D. Germline V gene data show CDR1 as SGHRS and CDR2 as YFSETQ. Trimming removed 2 bases from V and 0 bases from J, with 11 bases in between. The CDR3 covers 15 residues. The CDR3 is CASSFGLGVNTEAFF. CDR3 in DNA: TGCGCCAGCAGCTTCGGGTTGGGCGTGAACACTGAAGCTTTCTTT. Combining the CDR3 with reference TRBV5-1 and TRBJ1-1 gives the whole variable domain KAGVTQTPRYLIKTRGQQVTLSCSPISGHRSVSWYQQTPGQGLQFLFEYFSETQRNKGNFPGRFSGRQFSNSRSEMNVSTLELGDSALYLCASSFGLGVNTEAFFGQGTRLTVV.

CDR3 in amino acids: CASRTLGTANEKLFF. CDR3 sequence (DNA): TGTGCCAGTAGAACCCTCGGGACAGCTAATGAAAAACTGTTTTTT. The chain couples TRBV19 to TRBJ1-4, with TRBD1 matching 7 bases. CDR3 length: 15 residues. CDR1 is LNHDA, CDR2 SQIVND, per germline (reference sequence). The V segment lost 6 bases and the J segment 3 bases; nucleotides outside the gene matches: 7.

The V call is TRBV6-5, the J call TRBJ1-5, with 10 bases matching TRBD1. J lost 7 bases, V lost 2 bases, and 5 bases had no gene match. The germline V gene has CDR1 MNHEY and CDR2 SVGAGI. This CDR3 spans 15 amino acids. CDR3 residues: CASSYGTGDEQPQHF. The CDR3 DNA follows: TGTGCCAGCAGTTACGGGACAGGGGATGAACAGCCCCAGCATTTT.

This chain links TRBV19 with TRBJ2-3; TRBD2 is a possible D gene (6 bases). Germline V gene data show CDR1 as LNHDA and CDR2 as SQIVND (reference sequence). V was shortened by 5 bases and J by 6 bases, with 6 bases between the two germline ends. CDR3 length equals 11 residues. The CDR3 nucleotides read TGTGCCAGTAGTCTAGCGGATACGCAGTATTTT. Translation gives CASSLADTQYF.